One and the same sample provided the 20 T cell receptor beta chains below, sequenced in a study of blood T cell repertoires in COVID-19. The data were produced by immunoSEQ multiplex PCR, yet TCRdb's version contains in-frame clones alone and is incomplete. The sample carries some 50,000 clones, 80% to 90% recorded once. Sequencing was done on a sample of peripheral blood. These receptors were taken from a human donor in a cohort sampled during active COVID-19.

The V and J genes are TRBV20-1 and TRBJ1-1, with D hard to call. The CDR3 totals 9 residues. Germline loops: CDR1 DFQATT, CDR2 SNEGSKA (reference sequence). CDR3 sequence (DNA): TGCAGCCCAAGCTCGAGGGCTTTCTTT. It encodes CSPSSRAFF.

The V gene is TRBV24-1, the J gene TRBJ2-3; 12 bases line up with TRBD1. J lost 5 bases, V lost 9 bases, and 2 bases had no gene match. Germline CDR1 and CDR2: KGHDR and SFDVKD. The CDR3 runs to 13 residues. DNA of the CDR3: TGTGCCACCGGGACAGGGGGCATAGATACGCAGTATTTT. Residues: CATGTGGIDTQYF.

The chain links TRBV12-5 to TRBJ1-2; 7 nucleotides agree with TRBD1. The CDR3 contains 16 residues. Germline V gives CDR1 LGHNT, CDR2 FRNRAP. Losses at the gene ends were 0 bases for V and 4 bases for J; bases not matched to a gene: 8. CDR3 nucleotide sequence: TGTGCTAGTGGTTTGGTACGAGGGGGCTGGGGCTATGGCTACACCTTC. Residues: CASGLVRGGWGYGYTF.

This clone occurred a few times. The chain combines TRBV5-5 with TRBJ2-7, with 7 bases identical to TRBD2. V lost 3 bases, J lost 0 bases, and 6 bases stayed unmatched. The CDR3 totals 15 residues. Looked up from germline, CDR1 is SGHKS and CDR2 is YYEKEE (reference sequence). The CDR3 region has the DNA TGTGCCAGCAGCTCAGAGCGGGGTCCCTCCTACGAGCAGTACTTC. Residues: CASSSERGPSYEQYF.

The J gene is TRBJ2-7, the V gene TRBV10-3; D is uncertain. The CDR3 contains 13 residues. Trimming stripped 4 bases from V and 2 bases from J, with 9 bases between. Germline CDR1 and CDR2: ENHRY and SYGVKD. DNA for the CDR3: TGTGCCATCAGTGGAGAAGTCCCCTACGAGCAGTACTTC. Amino acids: CAISGEVPYEQYF.

This clone was seen once. V usage is TRBV6-5 and J usage is TRBJ1-2; perhaps TRBD1 as D (6 bases). Germline CDR1 MNHEY, CDR2 SVGAGI. The V end was cut by 5 bases, the J end by 8 bases, with 21 bases between. This CDR3 contains 15 residues. The CDR3 DNA reads TGTGCCAGCAGTACTGGGGGGGGCGGGGGCGAGGGCTACACCTTC. It codes for CASSTGGGGGEGYTF.

This rearrangement joins TRBV9 to TRBJ1-4; TRBD1 matches at 9 bases. Germline CDR1 is SGDLS and CDR2 is YYNGEE. V shed 4 bases and J 7 bases; nucleotides not matched to a gene: 5. The CDR3 loop spans 14 amino acids. CDR3 DNA: TGTGCCAGCAGCCAGACAGGGGGTGGTGAAAAACTGTTTTTT. It encodes CASSQTGGGEKLFF.

The rearrangement joins TRBV7-9 to TRBJ1-1; TRBD1 might be the D (5 bases). This CDR3 is built from 12 residues. V shed 5 bases and J shed 10 bases, with 14 bases lying between them. CDR1 is SEHNR and CDR2 is FQNEAQ in the germline V gene (reference sequence). This CDR3 is CASSTEGEGAFF. In nucleotides, the CDR3 is TGTGCCAGCAGCACGGAAGGGGAGGGAGCTTTCTTT.

The chain combines TRBV5-4 with TRBJ2-7; 7 bases map to TRBD1. Germline CDR1 and CDR2: SGHNT and YYREEE (reference sequence). The V and J ends lost 5 bases and 1 base, in that order; junction bases with no gene match: 3. The CDR3 spans 13 residues. The CDR3 nucleotides read TGTGCCAGCAGTCAACAGGGGTCCTACGAGCAGTACTTC. The encoded protein is CASSQQGSYEQYF.

The rearrangement joins TRBV5-6 to TRBJ2-7; 8 positions agree with TRBD2. The J segment lost 4 bases and the V segment lost 4 bases, leaving 7 bases of the junction unmatched. Germline CDR1 is SGHDT and CDR2 is YYEEEE. The CDR3 is made up of 14 amino acids. CDR3 bases: TGTGCCAGCAGCCCAACGGGGGGGGCATACGAGCAGTACTTC. This codes for CASSPTGGAYEQYF.

This chain joins TRBV9 and TRBJ2-3; tentative D call: TRBD2 (6 bases). CDR1 and CDR2 (germline): SGDLS, YYNGEE. Trimming pared 1 base from V and 7 bases from J, leaving 19 bases between. CDR3 length: 16 residues. Here the CDR3 DNA reads TGTGCCAGCAGCGTACAGGGCGGGGACCCATCTAATACGCAGTATTTT. Residues: CASSVQGGDPSNTQYF.

V is TRBV5-1 and J is TRBJ2-3, with D uncertain. Germline CDR1 is SGHRS and CDR2 is YFSETQ. This CDR3 has 12 amino acids. Trimming pared 4 bases from V and 0 bases from J, leaving 3 bases between. CDR3 in DNA: TGCGCCAGCAGCCTTAGCACAGATACGCAGTATTTT. Its protein is CASSLSTDTQYF.

This chain joins TRBV12-3 or TRBV12-4 and TRBJ2-5; tentative D call: TRBD2 (6 bases). This CDR3 is built from 12 residues. Trimming cost V 6 bases and J 11 bases, with 16 bases left between them. CDR3 residues: CASSDSNREQYF. The CDR3, as DNA: TGTGCCAGCAGCGACAGCAACCGGGAGCAGTACTTC.

This clone was recorded a few times. The V gene is TRBV19, the J gene TRBJ1-6; 9 nucleotides align to TRBD1. Germline-derived CDR1 and CDR2 are LNHDA and SQIVND (reference sequence). Trimming removed 6 bases from V and 6 bases from J; junction bases left unmatched: 6. There are 15 residues in the CDR3. CDR3 protein: CASRTPGQGNSPLHF. CDR3 in DNA: TGTGCCAGTAGGACCCCGGGACAGGGTAATTCACCCCTCCACTTT.

The rearrangement links TRBV19 to TRBJ1-1; 7 nucleotides agree with TRBD1. Germline V gives CDR1 LNHDA, CDR2 SQIVND (reference sequence). The junction had 8 bases not matched to a gene; V was cut back by 5 bases and J by 2 bases. This CDR3 has 15 residues. CDR3 amino acids: CASSGTGQPNTEAFF. Here the CDR3 DNA reads TGTGCCAGTAGTGGAACGGGACAGCCTAACACTGAAGCTTTCTTT.

This chain uses TRBV2 with TRBJ2-1, with D possibly matching TRBD1 (5 bases). The CDR3 sequence is 14 residues long. Germline V lookup: CDR1 SNHLY, CDR2 FYNNEI. V gave up 8 bases and J gave up 0 bases, with 11 bases separating them. This CDR3 is CASRTLSSYNEQFF. The CDR3 DNA reads as TGTGCCAGCCGGACACTGAGCTCCTACAATGAGCAGTTCTTC.

The V call is TRBV29-1, the J call TRBJ2-1; no clear D gene. The CDR3 is 14 amino acids. Germline CDR1 SQVTM, CDR2 ANQGSEA. Trimming cost V 4 bases and J 0 bases, with 10 bases left between them. The CDR3 bases are TGCAGCGTTGGACACCACAACTCCTACAATGAGCAGTTCTTC. As protein: CSVGHHNSYNEQFF.

The V call is TRBV19, the J call TRBJ2-7; TRBD2 agrees at 10 bases. Germline V gives CDR1 LNHDA, CDR2 SQIVND (reference sequence). The CDR3 contains 15 residues. The V segment lost 3 bases and the J segment 2 bases; nucleotides outside the gene matches: 4. The CDR3 coding sequence is TGTGCCAGTAGTATCGGGACTAGCGCCACCTACGAGCAGTACTTC. This sequence encodes CASSIGTSATYEQYF.

This clone has just one count. The chain recombines TRBV7-6 with TRBJ2-3, with 9 bases matching TRBD2. The CDR3 runs to 15 residues. V shed 5 bases and J 4 bases; nucleotides not matched to a gene: 7. The germline CDR1 and CDR2 sequences are SGHVS and FNYEAQ. The chain's CDR3 is CASSLRTSEADTQYF. CDR3 DNA sequence: TGTGCCAGCAGCCTGAGGACTAGCGAGGCAGATACGCAGTATTTT.

This sequence joins TRBV5-8 and TRBJ2-3, with D perhaps TRBD2 (5 bases). V shed 1 base and J shed 6 bases, with 9 bases lying between them. CDR1 is SGHTS and CDR2 is YDEGEE in the germline V gene. The CDR3 covers 13 residues. The CDR3 here is CASSLRWEDTQYF. CDR3 in DNA: TGTGCCAGCAGCTTGCGGTGGGAGGATACGCAGTATTTT.